One T cell receptor (beta chain) is described in this entry. The antigen remains undetermined. Each CDR3 protein gets one entry after TCRdb re-called the RACE reads with MiXCR. The sample includes approximately 87,000 distinct CDR3 sequences, over 10% seen only once; the top ten take 2.5% to 4%. The time point here: patch test 2, 6 weeks after DPC sensitization. Specified treatment: therapeutic diphenylcyclopropenone sensitization with weekly scalp DPC. RNA extraction used unfractionated whole blood as the source of total RNA. The CDR3 totals 14 residues. V lost 2 bases to trimming and J lost 0 bases, with 7 bases between them. Germline CDR1 is MNHEY and CDR2 is SMNVEV (reference sequence). This record comes from a study of human T cells and chemical hapten exposure. Study information: Diphenylcyclopropenone doses were given weekly to the scalps of patients across the roughly 23-week study. Readings were taken at 6 days from patch tests that had applied 0.01% DPC to the upper back.

General study points: PT1 expanded TCR numbers rose with patch test score.

Sequencing used whole blood, obtained in connection with sensitization to the hapten diphenylcyclopropenone (DPC). The sequence was collected from a woman aged 35 to 49 with alopecia areata. Some clones in this sample may be carry-over from other donors' samples. The V and J genes are TRBV27 and TRBJ1-1; D is undetermined. In nucleotides, the CDR3 is TGTGCCAGCAGTTTAGCGCTGATGAACACTGAAGCTTTCTTT. Its protein is CASSLALMNTEAFF.